This entry lists 19 T cell receptor beta chains sequenced from one sample in a study of PD-1 blockade in classical Hodgkin lymphoma. Described time point: newly diagnosed, previously untreated cHL patient sample. Through magnetic negative selection, CD8+ T cells were separated from PBMCs that had been thawed. Using immunoSEQ multiplex PCR, the repertoire was profiled, and TCRdb retains in-frame clones only, with some absent. The table includes roughly 5,000 clones, 85% to 90% detected once. The sample was CD8+ T cells from blood. These receptors all come from a human donor with classical Hodgkin lymphoma.

This rearrangement joins TRBV11-3 to TRBJ2-5; D might be TRBD1 or TRBD2, each matching 5 bases. This CDR3 is built from 12 residues. Germline V gene data show CDR1 as SGHNT and CDR2 as YENEEA. The V end lost 5 bases, the J end lost 4 bases, and 8 bases lay between the germline ends. CDR3 nucleotide sequence: TGTGCCAGCAGCACAGGACTAGAGACCCAGTACTTC. This sequence encodes CASSTGLETQYF.

This clone was observed a single time. CDR3 DNA: TGTGCCAGCAGCTCACTCCCAGGGACAGCAGACGAGCAGTACTTC. This encodes CASSSLPGTADEQYF. J is TRBJ2-7 and V is TRBV7-9; 7 bases are a match to TRBD1. The germline V gene encodes CDR1 SEHNR and CDR2 FQNEAQ (reference sequence). The CDR3 spans 15 residues. With 4 bases clipped from V and 5 bases from J, the junction kept 11 bases outside the gene matches.

This clone showed up just once. This chain links TRBV5-4 with TRBJ2-1; D remains unclear. This CDR3 has 14 residues. Germline V gene sequence: CDR1 SGHNT, CDR2 YYREEE (reference sequence). V lost 4 bases to trimming and J lost 8 bases, with 16 bases between them. The CDR3 DNA reads TGTGCCAGCAGCCTACAGTCCCCCGAGCATGAGCAGTTCTTC. It translates to CASSLQSPEHEQFF.

V usage is TRBV6-1 and J usage is TRBJ2-5, with 8 bases identical to TRBD2. V shed 6 bases, J shed 4 bases, and the junction held 10 bases outside the gene matches. Germline lookup yields CDR1 MNHNS and CDR2 SASEGT. This CDR3 spans 15 amino acids. As DNA, the CDR3 is TGTGCCAGCAGAAGCCTGACTAGCGCAATAGAGACCCAGTACTTC. The encoded protein is CASRSLTSAIETQYF.

The rearrangement uses TRBV5-4 and TRBJ1-6, with 7 bases matching TRBD1. Trimming cost V 1 base and J 5 bases; bases outside gene matches: 9. The germline V gene has CDR1 SGHNT and CDR2 YYREEE (reference sequence). This CDR3 is built from 17 residues. The CDR3 reads CASSLTVRGTDNSPLHF. Here the CDR3 DNA reads TGTGCCAGCAGCTTGACGGTCCGCGGGACAGATAATTCACCCCTCCACTTT. Combining the CDR3 with reference TRBV5-4 and TRBJ1-6 gives the whole variable domain ETGVTQSPTHLIKTRGQQVTLRCSSQSGHNTVSWYQQALGQGPQFIFQYYREEENGRGNFPPRFSGLQFPNYSSELNVNALELDDSALYLCASSLTVRGTDNSPLHFGNGTRLTVT.

CDR3 amino acids: CASSGSTASGNTIYF. For the CDR3, the DNA is TGTGCCAGCAGTGGATCGACGGCCTCTGGAAACACCATATATTTT. The chain carries TRBV6-6 and TRBJ1-3, with D uncertain. The germline V gene encodes CDR1 MNHNY and CDR2 SVGAGI (reference sequence). V dropped 5 bases and J dropped 0 bases, with 11 bases sitting between them. This CDR3 region has 15 residues.

The chain carries TRBV7-3 and TRBJ2-7, with a weak D call TRBD1 (6 bases). Per the germline V gene, CDR1 is SGHTA and CDR2 is FQGTGA. This CDR3 has 15 amino acids. V dropped 2 bases and J dropped 6 bases, with 17 bases sitting between them. The CDR3 DNA reads TGTGCCAGCAGCTTAGCACAGGGTCCCACGGGCGAGCAGTACTTC. Translating it yields CASSLAQGPTGEQYF.

This sequence joins TRBV28 and TRBJ2-7; 11 positions agree with TRBD1. The germline V gene encodes CDR1 MDHEN and CDR2 SYDVKM. The J segment lost 9 bases and the V segment lost 5 bases, leaving 9 bases of the junction unmatched. The CDR3 covers 14 residues. CDR3 in amino acids: CASSHPRDRGTQYF. For the CDR3, the DNA is TGTGCCAGCAGTCACCCCCGGGACAGGGGGACGCAGTACTTC.

The chain recombines TRBV7-9 with TRBJ2-1, with TRBD1 matching 8 bases. V was pared by 4 bases and J by 3 bases, with 11 bases of the junction left unmatched. The CDR3 extends over 17 amino acids. Germline assignment: CDR1 SEHNR and CDR2 FQNEAQ (reference sequence). The CDR3 bases are TGTGCCAGCAGCTCCCCGAAGGACAGGGAAAACTACAATGAGCAGTTCTTC. It specifies CASSSPKDRENYNEQFF.

This rearrangement joins TRBV6-5 to TRBJ1-4; D unclear. V was shortened by 4 bases and J by 5 bases, with 14 bases between the two germline ends. The CDR3 spans 15 residues. Per germline, CDR1 MNHEY and CDR2 SVGAGI. The CDR3 sequence: CASSSLDAGNEKLFF. DNA for the CDR3: TGTGCCAGCAGTTCGCTGGACGCCGGAAATGAAAAACTGTTTTTT.

This clone showed up just once. The chain couples TRBV19 to TRBJ2-7; 14 nucleotides match TRBD2. This CDR3 region has 14 residues. Germline trimming cut 4 bases from V and 6 bases from J; bases unmatched to any gene: 2. Germline-derived CDR1 and CDR2 are LNHDA and SQIVND (reference sequence). The CDR3 DNA follows: TGTGCCAGTAGTACGGGACTAGCGGGGGTCGAGCAGTACTTC. It codes for CASSTGLAGVEQYF.

A remark on this clone: One end of the junction does not line up with germline, which may come from a read error. The chain uses TRBV27 and TRBJ2-5; D is possibly TRBD1 (5 bases). The CDR3 has 16 amino acids. From germline, CDR1 is MNHEY and CDR2 SMNVEV (reference sequence). CDR3 sequence: CASKSRRGPYQETQYF. In nucleotides, the CDR3 is TGTGCCAGCAAGTCACGTAGGGGCCCCTACCAGGAGACCCAGTACTTC.

The gene calls are TRBV2 and TRBJ1-5, with D possibly TRBD1 on 6 matching bases. Germline V gives CDR1 SNHLY, CDR2 FYNNEI. The CDR3 has 18 residues. V gave up 6 bases and J gave up 0 bases, with 21 bases separating them. The CDR3 DNA follows: TGTGCCAGCAGACAGGACCCTTCCGAGGGGGATAGCAATCAGCCCCAGCATTTT. Translated, it gives CASRQDPSEGDSNQPQHF.

The chain links TRBV28 to TRBJ2-1; unclear D gene. The CDR3 consists of 15 residues. Germline V CDR1 and CDR2: MDHEN, SYDVKM. V was cut by 3 bases and J by 0 bases, with 9 bases left in between. The CDR3 DNA follows: TGTGCCAGCAGTTTGGCAGGAAACTCCTACAATGAGCAGTTCTTC. Translating it yields CASSLAGNSYNEQFF.

The rearrangement links TRBV11-3 to TRBJ2-5, with D perhaps TRBD2 (5 bases). The V end was cut by 2 bases, the J end by 5 bases, with 18 bases between. Germline lookup yields CDR1 SGHNT and CDR2 YENEEA. This CDR3 is 16 amino acids long. The DNA of the CDR3 is TGTGCCAGCAGCTTAAGGCTAGCCCCAAGCCGGGAGACCCAGTACTTC. This encodes CASSLRLAPSRETQYF.

The J gene is TRBJ2-1, the V gene TRBV5-8; D unclear. With 0 bases removed from V and 8 bases from J, the gap between germline ends came to 6 bases. The V gene's germline CDR1 is SGHTS and CDR2 YDEGEE. The CDR3 has 12 residues. CDR3 in DNA: TGTGCCAGCAGCTTGGCCATTCATGAGCAGTTCTTC. Encoded protein: CASSLAIHEQFF.

This clone was observed a few times. The CDR3 nucleotides read TGTGCCAGCAGCTACGGTGGCACTGAAGCTTTCTTT. This translates into CASSYGGTEAFF. The chain recombines TRBV13 with TRBJ1-1; D ambiguous. V was pared by 4 bases and J by 4 bases, with 7 bases between. This CDR3 has 12 amino acids. CDR1 and CDR2 from the germline V gene are PRHDT and FYEKMQ (reference sequence). Full variable domain (rest looked up from reference TRBV13 and TRBJ1-1): AAGVIQSPRHLIKEKRETATLKCYPIPRHDTVYWYQQGPGQDPQFLISFYEKMQSDKGSIPDRFSAQQFSDYHSELNMSSLELGDSALYFCASSYGGTEAFFGQGTRLTVV.

The J gene is TRBJ2-2, the V gene TRBV14, with TRBD1 identical over 11 bases. The CDR3 has 20 amino acids. Germline-derived CDR1 and CDR2 are SGHDN and FVKESK. Unmatched junction bases numbered 12, after V lost 1 base and J lost 2 bases. This chain's CDR3 is CASSQVGLPRTGGNTGELFF. As DNA, the CDR3 is TGTGCCAGCAGCCAAGTAGGGCTACCTCGGACAGGGGGCAACACCGGGGAGCTGTTTTTT.

The chain uses TRBV5-1 and TRBJ2-3, with 9 positions matching TRBD2. This CDR3 contains 15 residues. Germline lookup yields CDR1 SGHRS and CDR2 YFSETQ. V lost 5 bases, J lost 5 bases, and 9 bases stayed unmatched. This CDR3 reads CASSQTSGLKDTQYF. The CDR3 nucleotides are TGCGCCAGCAGTCAGACTAGCGGACTCAAAGATACGCAGTATTTT.